The rows below give T cell receptor beta chains drawn from one sample of a study of cytomegalovirus exposure and HLA in healthy donors. Profiling relied on immunoSEQ multiplex PCR, and the TCRdb table lists in-frame clones only, not all of them. The sample lists about 160,000 clones, about 75% seen once, with roughly 2% in the top ten. Material: PBMCs. These receptors came from a female donor in good health and CMV-seronegative. Both conserved end residues are part of each CDR3. D genes are given only for firm matches. Size tells how often a clone was seen (once, few, many) or the class of an expanded clone, and some rows leave it out.

CAIGTGEFADTQYF	TGTGCCATCGGGACAGGGGAATTCGCAGATACGCAGTATTTT	TRBD1	TRBV10-3	-	TRBJ2-3
CASTRLSSGIFEQYF	TGTGCCAGCACCCGCCTGTCTAGCGGGATTTTCGAGCAGTACTTC	TRBD2	TRBV5-4	-	TRBJ2-7
CASSLVLNRILPMELFF	TGTGCCAGCAGCTTGGTTTTGAACCGAATCCTACCAATGGAGCTGTTTTTT	-	TRBV5-6	-	TRBJ2-2
CASRLAGGPPDTQYF	TGTGCCAGCAGGTTAGCGGGGGGGCCACCCGATACGCAGTATTTT	TRBD2	TRBV6-1	-	TRBJ2-3
CASSLDSAGANEKLFF	TGCGCCAGCAGCTTAGATTCCGCAGGGGCAAATGAAAAACTGTTTTTT	-	TRBV5-1	-	TRBJ1-4
CASSPPGIAGGRTGELFF	TGTGCCAGCAGCCCACCGGGTATAGCGGGGGGGCGGACCGGGGAGCTGTTTTTT	TRBD2	TRBV5-4	-	TRBJ2-2
CASSEAGGTAEAFF	TGTGCCAGCAGCGAGGCTGGGGGCACCGCCGAAGCTTTCTTT	-	TRBV6-1	-	TRBJ1-1
CASSLVGAGQDTDTQYF	TGCGCCAGCAGCTTGGTTGGGGCGGGACAGGACACAGATACGCAGTATTTT	TRBD1	TRBV5-1	-	TRBJ2-3
CASSEWWAAGGADTQYF	TGTGCCAGCAGTGAATGGTGGGCAGCGGGGGGCGCAGATACGCAGTATTTT	TRBD2	TRBV25-1	-	TRBJ2-3
CASSSPGGGEKLFF	TGTGCCAGCAGTTCCCCGGGGGGTGGTGAAAAACTGTTTTTT	-	TRBV6-6	-	TRBJ1-4
CASSLGGRATGELFF	TGTGCCAGCAGCTTGGGCGGGAGAGCCACCGGGGAGCTGTTTTTT	TRBD2	TRBV7-9	-	TRBJ2-2
CSVGGGLVKNSQYF	TGCAGCGTTGGGGGGGGATTAGTCAAAAACAGTCAGTACTTC	TRBD2	TRBV29-1	once	TRBJ2-4